Each of the 30 T cell receptor beta chains below was sequenced from the same sample in a study of blood T cell repertoires in COVID-19. Sequencing used immunoSEQ multiplex PCR; TCRdb keeps in-frame clones, though not all of them. Seen here are roughly 220,000 clones, roughly 80% observed once, and the top ten hold approximately 20%. The sequenced sample consisted of peripheral blood. The source is a man younger than 45 with active or convalescent COVID-19.

CDR3 sequence reads: CASSRGTGIPYEQYF. CDR3 sequence (DNA): TGTGCCAGTAGTAGGGGGACAGGCATACCCTACGAGCAGTACTTC. This chain joins TRBV19 and TRBJ2-7; 8 bases fit TRBD1. The ends lost 4 bases at V and 2 bases at J; junction bases unmatched: 7. Looked up from germline, CDR1 is LNHDA and CDR2 is SQIVND (reference sequence). This CDR3 contains 15 residues.

The chain joins TRBV9 to TRBJ2-5; D is uncertain. Between the trimmed V and J ends, which lost 3 bases and 5 bases, there was a span of 14 bases. CDR1 and CDR2 (germline): SGDLS, YYNGEE. The CDR3 extends over 14 amino acids. The CDR3 DNA follows: TGTGCCAGCAGCGGGGCTACCGTAGGCGAGACCCAGTACTTC. Its protein product is CASSGATVGETQYF.

This sequence joins TRBV19 and TRBJ1-5; D not resolved. This CDR3 has 14 amino acids. Trimming took 6 bases from V and 2 from J, leaving 11 bases between them. From germline, CDR1 is LNHDA and CDR2 SQIVND (reference sequence). Here the CDR3 DNA reads TGTGCCAGTAGCCGATCGGGTGGCAATCAGCCCCAGCATTTT. As protein: CASSRSGGNQPQHF.

This clone was found a few times. The rearrangement joins TRBV5-4 to TRBJ2-7, with no clear D. Germline CDR1 reads SGHNT; CDR2 reads YYREEE (reference sequence). The CDR3 loop spans 10 amino acids. V gave up 8 bases and J gave up 8 bases, with 11 bases separating them. The CDR3 spells CARSPRKQYF. In nucleotides, the CDR3 is TGTGCCAGATCCCCGCGGAAGCAGTACTTC.

In its sample, this clone was seen a few times. The rearrangement links TRBV29-1 to TRBJ2-7; 10 bases fit TRBD2. The CDR3 totals 15 residues. Looked up from germline, CDR1 is SQVTM and CDR2 is ANQGSEA. Trimming at V came to 0 bases and at J to 3 bases, leaving 5 bases not matched to a gene. This CDR3 reads CSVEDSQRGGYEQYF. CDR3 nucleotide sequence: TGCAGCGTTGAAGATAGTCAGCGGGGGGGCTACGAGCAGTACTTC.

The chain links TRBV4-2 to TRBJ1-2; D call uncertain. V was shortened by 2 bases and J by 7 bases, with 14 bases between the two germline ends. The length of the CDR3 is 14 residues. Per the germline V gene, CDR1 is LGHNA and CDR2 is YNFKEQ. CDR3 region: CASSQLTPPRGYTF. The DNA for the CDR3 is TGTGCCAGCAGCCAACTAACCCCCCCCCGTGGCTACACCTTC.

This rearrangement joins TRBV5-1 to TRBJ2-5, with 7 nucleotides matching TRBD1. The germline CDR1 and CDR2 sequences are SGHRS and YFSETQ. The V and J ends lost 2 bases and 4 bases, in that order; junction bases with no gene match: 8. The CDR3 consists of 15 residues. In DNA form, the CDR3 reads TGCGCCAGCAGCTTCCGACAGGGATCGGGAGAGACCCAGTACTTC. Amino acid sequence: CASSFRQGSGETQYF.

The chain links TRBV5-6 to TRBJ2-7; D possibly corresponds to TRBD2 (7 bases). Germline-derived CDR1 and CDR2 are SGHDT and YYEEEE. This CDR3 is 13 amino acids long. Trimming removed 3 bases from V and 4 bases from J, with 11 bases in between. CDR3: CASSWEGEYEQYF. The CDR3 DNA sequence: TGTGCCAGCAGCTGGGAGGGGGAGTACGAGCAGTACTTC. The variable domain in full, with the rest retrieved from reference TRBV5-6 and TRBJ2-7, is DAGVTQSPTHLIKTRGQQVTLRCSPKSGHDTVSWYQQALGQGPQFIFQYYEEEERQRGNFPDRFSGHQFPNYSSELNVNALLLGDSALYLCASSWEGEYEQYFGPGTRLTVT.

The chain links TRBV4-1 to TRBJ1-1; D unresolved. The germline gives CDR1 MGHRA, CDR2 YSYEKL. This CDR3 has 15 residues. V was pared by 2 bases and J by 4 bases, with 14 bases between. The CDR3 region is CASSQTRIRITEAFF. Written as DNA, the CDR3 is TGCGCCAGCAGCCAAACAAGAATTCGAATCACTGAAGCTTTCTTT.

This chain joins TRBV5-1 and TRBJ1-5, with TRBD1 matching over 7 bases. V dropped 9 bases and J dropped 0; count of bases not matched to a gene: 6. This CDR3 comprises 14 residues. Germline V gives CDR1 SGHRS, CDR2 YFSETQ. The CDR3 sequence: CATSTGSSNQPQHF. CDR3 coding DNA: TGCGCCACCTCGACAGGGTCTAGCAATCAGCCCCAGCATTTT. The whole variable domain, filled in from reference TRBV5-1 and TRBJ1-5, reads KAGVTQTPRYLIKTRGQQVTLSCSPISGHRSVSWYQQTPGQGLQFLFEYFSETQRNKGNFPGRFSGRQFSNSRSEMNVSTLELGDSALYLCATSTGSSNQPQHFGDGTRLSIL.

V and J are TRBV7-9 and TRBJ2-5; D unclear. Trimming shortened V by 1 base and J by 4 bases, and 10 bases separated the two germline ends. Germline values: CDR1 SEHNR, CDR2 FQNEAQ (reference sequence). There are 14 residues in the CDR3. CDR3 DNA sequence: TGTGCCAGCAGCTTAGTGGCTAGTTCAGAGACCCAGTACTTC. It encodes CASSLVASSETQYF.

The J gene is TRBJ1-2, the V gene TRBV12-3 or TRBV12-4; TRBD1 matches 7 bases. Trimming at V came to 11 bases and at J to 8 bases, leaving 14 bases not matched to a gene. The CDR3 runs 13 residues. CDR3 nucleotide sequence: TGTGCCGGCTCCTATGACAGGGTAGGCGGCTACACCTTC. Translating it yields CAGSYDRVGGYTF.

The chain combines TRBV29-1 with TRBJ2-1, with 7 bases aligning to TRBD1. CDR1 is SQVTM and CDR2 is ANQGSEA in the germline V gene. This CDR3 is 14 amino acids long. The junction had 7 bases not matched to a gene; V was cut back by 4 bases and J by 4 bases. The chain's CDR3 is CSVAPGGTYNEQFF. CDR3 nucleotide sequence: TGCAGCGTTGCCCCAGGGGGAACATACAATGAGCAGTTCTTC.

This clone has a single count. This rearrangement joins TRBV6-5 to TRBJ1-3, with 7 bases identical to TRBD1. This CDR3 spans 15 amino acids. V shed 6 bases, J shed 6 bases, and the junction held 11 bases outside the gene matches. Germline V gives CDR1 MNHEY, CDR2 SVGAGI. The CDR3: CASRRTGDPQNTIYF. DNA of the CDR3: TGTGCCAGCAGGCGGACAGGAGATCCTCAAAACACCATATATTTT.

The V gene is TRBV6-7, the J gene TRBJ2-1; D gene ambiguous. TRBV6-7 qualifies as an ORF whose function is uncertain. The CDR3 has 14 amino acids. With 9 bases removed from V and 3 bases from J, the gap between germline ends came to 15 bases. CDR3 nucleotide sequence: TGTGCCAGGACTGGTCTATACGGCTACAATGAGCAGTTCTTC. This sequence encodes CARTGLYGYNEQFF.

V and J are TRBV25-1 and TRBJ2-6; D is ambiguous. This CDR3 contains 15 residues. V was clipped by 3 bases and J by 0 bases, with 6 bases between them. Per germline, CDR1 MGHDK and CDR2 SYGVNS. The CDR3 DNA is TGTGCCAGCAGTGATATTAACTCTGGGGCCAACGTCCTGACTTTC. Residues: CASSDINSGANVLTF.

The chain joins TRBV9 to TRBJ2-7, with 10 nucleotides matching TRBD1. The CDR3 sequence is 15 residues long. V was pared by 4 bases and J by 0 bases, with 4 bases of the junction left unmatched. CDR1 and CDR2 (germline): SGDLS, YYNGEE. CDR3 sequence reads: CASSLGQGSSYEQYF. The CDR3 DNA reads TGTGCCAGCAGCCTGGGACAGGGGAGCTCCTACGAGCAGTACTTC.

V usage is TRBV28 and J usage is TRBJ2-1, with 7 bases identical to TRBD2. With 5 bases clipped from V and 4 bases from J, the junction kept 14 bases outside the gene matches. The CDR3 is made up of 17 amino acids. Germline CDR1 and CDR2: MDHEN and SYDVKM. CDR3 residues: CASSPLGDSGLYNEQFF. In DNA form, the CDR3 reads TGTGCCAGCAGTCCCTTGGGGGATAGCGGGCTTTACAATGAGCAGTTCTTC.

This rearrangement joins TRBV5-1 to TRBJ2-7, with 7 positions matching TRBD2. The junction had 11 bases not matched to a gene; V was cut back by 0 bases and J by 2 bases. The V gene's germline CDR1 is SGHRS and CDR2 YFSETQ. The length of the CDR3 is 17 residues. Written as DNA, the CDR3 is TGCGCCAGCAGCTTGGAGGCGGGTGGCGGGGGTCCCTACGAGCAGTACTTC. Translating gives CASSLEAGGGGPYEQYF. Full variable domain (rest looked up from reference TRBV5-1 and TRBJ2-7): KAGVTQTPRYLIKTRGQQVTLSCSPISGHRSVSWYQQTPGQGLQFLFEYFSETQRNKGNFPGRFSGRQFSNSRSEMNVSTLELGDSALYLCASSLEAGGGGPYEQYFGPGTRLTVT.

V usage is TRBV28 and J usage is TRBJ1-3; D is unclear. Germline V lookup: CDR1 MDHEN, CDR2 SYDVKM. Trimming pared 5 bases from V and 0 bases from J, leaving 8 bases between. The length of the CDR3 is 14 residues. CDR3 DNA sequence: TGTGCCAGCAGTATGTCGAGCTCTGGAAACACCATATATTTT. Translated: CASSMSSSGNTIYF.

The chain uses TRBV9 and TRBJ2-3; no firm D call. Trimming left V 4 bases short and J 0 bases short, with 12 bases between. This CDR3 is 15 amino acids long. The germline V gene has CDR1 SGDLS and CDR2 YYNGEE. CDR3 sequence: CASSPRASSTDTQYF. Written as DNA, the CDR3 is TGTGCCAGCAGCCCCCGCGCATCTAGCACAGATACGCAGTATTTT.

The CDR3: CAGRRGGAGNYGYTF. The CDR3 DNA sequence: TGTGCCGGGAGGCGAGGGGGGGCTGGCAACTATGGCTACACCTTC. The V and J genes are TRBV13 and TRBJ1-2; D might be TRBD1 (6 bases). V lost 11 bases and J 2 bases, leaving 21 bases between the germline ends. The CDR3 runs 15 residues. Germline CDR1 and CDR2: PRHDT and FYEKMQ (reference sequence).

The rearrangement uses TRBV5-6 and TRBJ1-4, with 7 bases matching TRBD1. This CDR3 spans 16 amino acids. Per the germline V gene, CDR1 is SGHDT and CDR2 is YYEEEE. The V segment lost 2 bases and the J segment 7 bases; nucleotides outside the gene matches: 11. The CDR3 sequence is CASSLRQGGVSEKLFF. The CDR3 DNA sequence: TGTGCCAGCAGCTTAAGACAGGGCGGTGTGAGTGAAAAACTGTTTTTT.

J is TRBJ1-5 and V is TRBV6-1; TRBD1 agrees at 8 bases. The CDR3 spans 16 residues. The ends lost 3 bases at V and 6 bases at J; junction bases unmatched: 10. CDR1 MNHNS and CDR2 SASEGT come from the germline V gene. CDR3 bases: TGTGCCAGCAGTGACACGTGGACAGGGTGGTCTCAGCCCCAGCATTTT. Encoded protein: CASSDTWTGWSQPQHF.

The chain combines TRBV7-6 with TRBJ2-7, with 7 bases that match TRBD2. V lost 5 bases to trimming and J lost 3 bases; unmatched junction nucleotides: 1. The germline gives CDR1 SGHVS, CDR2 FNYEAQ. The CDR3 loop spans 12 amino acids. CDR3 DNA: TGTGCCAGCAGCCCGGGGGGCTACGAGCAGTACTTC. Translation gives CASSPGGYEQYF.

This sequence joins TRBV7-2 and TRBJ2-3; tentative D call: TRBD1 (6 bases). Trimming cost V 5 bases and J 2 bases, with 11 bases left between them. CDR1 is SGHTA and CDR2 is FQGNSA in the germline V gene. The CDR3 consists of 14 residues. CDR3 sequence: CASSPRDNTDTQYF. The CDR3 DNA reads as TGTGCCAGCAGCCCTAGGGACAACACAGATACGCAGTATTTT.

This clone was seen more than once but under ten times. The chain links TRBV28 to TRBJ1-4, with TRBD1 as a possible D gene (6 bases). This CDR3 is built from 15 residues. V dropped 1 base and J dropped 4 bases, with 10 bases sitting between them. Germline CDR1 reads MDHEN; CDR2 reads SYDVKM. CDR3 DNA sequence: TGTGCCAGCAGTTTATCAGGGGCTGGTAATGAAAAACTGTTTTTT. Its translation: CASSLSGAGNEKLFF.

The chain joins TRBV7-2 to TRBJ1-1, with D perhaps matching TRBD1 (5 bases). The CDR3 covers 15 residues. V was shortened by 5 bases and J by 4 bases, with 17 bases between the two germline ends. Germline V gives CDR1 SGHTA, CDR2 FQGNSA. The CDR3 sequence is CASSISGGSGTEAFF. The CDR3 region has the DNA TGTGCCAGCAGCATAAGCGGGGGGTCAGGCACTGAAGCTTTCTTT.

CDR3 sequence: CASSSVSGGNQPQHF. In DNA, the CDR3 is TGTGCCAGCAGTTCGGTCTCGGGTGGCAATCAGCCCCAGCATTTT. This rearrangement joins TRBV6-5 to TRBJ1-5; D is unresolved. Germline CDR1 is MNHEY and CDR2 is SVGAGI. This CDR3 contains 15 residues. V was shortened by 4 bases and J by 2 bases, with 12 bases between the two germline ends.

The V call is TRBV6-5, the J call TRBJ1-1; TRBD1 might be the D (5 bases). The CDR3 spans 14 residues. The V gene lost 6 bases and the J gene lost 3 bases, with 14 bases spanning the gap. Germline V lookup: CDR1 MNHEY, CDR2 SVGAGI. CDR3 in DNA: TGTGCCAGCAGCTCACAGTGGGGGGACACTGAAGCTTTCTTT. Translation gives CASSSQWGDTEAFF.